This is a list of T cell receptor beta chains from one sample in a study of shared clonotypes between healthy human individuals. Libraries were prepared by immunoSEQ multiplex PCR; TCRdb keeps only in-frame clonotypes and omits some of them. Of about 2.5 million clones listed, approximately 90% are singletons. The sequenced material came from naive CD4+ T cells from PBMCs. These receptors were obtained from a man between 18 and 35 years old in good health. Some clones in this sample may be carry-over from other donors' samples. Both conserved end residues are part of each CDR3. Each record gives: V gene, clone size, D gene, J gene, CDR3 DNA, CDR3 protein. A D gene is named only where the DNA matches it firmly. Some rows have no size entry. The others give once, few or many, or a class for an expanded clone.

TRBV10-3	once	TRBD2	TRBJ2-7	TGTGCCATCAGCGCGACTAGCGGGAGGACCTACGAGCAGTACTTC	CAISATSGRTYEQYF
TRBV7-3	-	-	TRBJ1-1	TGTGCCAGCAGTCAATCAGTGAGGACTGAAGCTTTCTTT	CASSQSVRTEAFF
TRBV28	-	-	TRBJ2-3	TGTGCCAGCAGTCCTGGAGTTCCCACAGATACGCAGTATTTT	CASSPGVPTDTQYF
TRBV30	-	-	TRBJ1-1	TGTGCCTGGAGTGACTCCTCGGGTGCCCCCACTGAAGCTTTCTTT	CAWSDSSGAPTEAFF
TRBV20-1	-	-	TRBJ2-1	TGCAGTGCTAGCTACAATGAGCAGTTCTTC	CSASYNEQFF
TRBV5-1	-	-	TRBJ1-1	TGCGCCAGCAGCTTGGATAGGATGAACACTGAAGCTTTCTTT	CASSLDRMNTEAFF
TRBV28	-	-	TRBJ1-1	TGTGCCAGCCGTTCTCTGAACACTGAAGCTTTCTTT	CASRSLNTEAFF
TRBV15	-	TRBD2	TRBJ2-5	TGTGCCACCAGCAGCCCCCGGGGGGAGCGAGAGACCCAGTACTTC	CATSSPRGERETQYF
TRBV28	-	TRBD2	TRBJ2-3	TGTGCCAGCAGTTTATGGCGGGAGGTCCCCCGGGATACGCAGTATTTT	CASSLWREVPRDTQYF
TRBV5-1	-	TRBD2	TRBJ2-1	TGCGCCAGCAGCTTTCCGGGACTAGCGGTGGATGAGCAGTTCTTC	CASSFPGLAVDEQFF
TRBV9	-	TRBD1	TRBJ2-7	TGTGCCAGCAGCGCCGGGACAGGTCGGTACGAGCAGTACTTC	CASSAGTGRYEQYF
TRBV5-1	once	-	TRBJ2-1	TGCGCCAGCAGCTTGGTGGCACAAAATTACAATGAGCAGTTCTTC	CASSLVAQNYNEQFF
TRBV2	-	-	TRBJ1-2	TGTGCCAGCAGTCGGACAGAGAACTATGGCTACACCTTC	CASSRTENYGYTF
TRBV7-9	-	-	TRBJ1-2	TGTGCCAGCAGCCCGGGGGTAAACTATGGCTACACCTTC	CASSPGVNYGYTF
TRBV18	-	-	TRBJ2-1	TGTGCCAGCTCCCCTCTTAGCGATGAGCAGTTCTTC	CASSPLSDEQFF
TRBV6-5	-	TRBD1	TRBJ2-7	TGTGCCAGCAGTTCGAGACAGGGAACACGTTACGAGCAGTACTTC	CASSSRQGTRYEQYF
TRBV6-6	-	TRBD1	TRBJ2-2	TGTGCCAGCAGTGAGACAGGGGCCACCGGGGAGCTGTTTTTT	CASSETGATGELFF
TRBV5-4	once	-	TRBJ1-1	TGTGCCAGCAGCTTGTCACTCCGTGCGAACACTGAAGCTTTCTTT	CASSLSLRANTEAFF
TRBV7-2	-	TRBD2	TRBJ2-1	TGTGCCAGCAGCTTAGCGCCGGGACTAGCGGGAGGCCAAACTCGGAATGAGCAGTTCTTC	CASSLAPGLAGGQTRNEQFF
TRBV5-1	-	-	TRBJ1-1	TGCGCCAGCAGCTTGGCGGGGGGTAATGAAGCTTTCTTT	CASSLAGGNEAFF
TRBV4-1	-	-	TRBJ2-3	TGCGCCAGCAGCCAGGACACAGATACGCAGTATTTT	CASSQDTDTQYF
TRBV9	-	-	TRBJ2-2	TGTGCCAGCAGCGTATTCATCGGTCCGGACACCGGGGAGCTGTTTTTT	CASSVFIGPDTGELFF
TRBV6-1	-	-	TRBJ1-2	TGTGCCAGCGGAGAGAAGACGGGGATCTCCGGCTACACCTTC	CASGEKTGISGYTF
TRBV29-1	-	TRBD1	TRBJ2-7	TGCAGCGTCCGCCGCGGGACAGGGTTCGACCCAATCTTC	CSVRRGTGFDPIF
TRBV28	-	-	TRBJ2-7	TGTGCCAGCAGTTTATGGCCGTCTTACGAGCAGTACTTC	CASSLWPSYEQYF
TRBV4-3	-	-	TRBJ1-4	TGCGCCAGCAGCCAAGGGGGGTACAAAGTTGGTGAAAAACTGTTTTTT	CASSQGGYKVGEKLFF
TRBV28	-	TRBD1	TRBJ1-5	TGTGCCAGCAGTAACACAGGGGTTGCAAATCAGCCCCAGCATTTT	CASSNTGVANQPQHF
TRBV18	-	-	TRBJ1-2	TGTGCCAGCTCACCATCGGCAGCAGATTATGGCTACACCTTC	CASSPSAADYGYTF
TRBV4-2	-	-	TRBJ1-2	TGTGCCAGCAGCCAAGATTCGGCCGGTGGGTTTAGCTACACCTTC	CASSQDSAGGFSYTF
TRBV11-2	-	TRBD2	TRBJ2-2	TGTGCCAGCAGTGTGGGGCTAGCGGGACGGACCGGGGAGCTGTTTTTT	CASSVGLAGRTGELFF
TRBV7-2	once	TRBD2	TRBJ2-7	TGTGCCAGCAGCCTAGATGGACTAGCGGGAGGCGAGCAGTACTTC	CASSLDGLAGGEQYF
TRBV7-9	-	-	TRBJ2-2	TGTGCCAGCAGCTTAGATCAGGGTTACACCGGGGAGCTGTTTTTT	CASSLDQGYTGELFF
TRBV10-1	-	-	TRBJ2-1	TGCGCCAGCAGTGAGGAGAGGCCCGGTAATGAGCAGTTCTTC	CASSEERPGNEQFF
TRBV9	-	-	TRBJ2-2	TGTGCCAGCAGCCCCTTTTCGAACGGGGAGCTGTTTTTT	CASSPFSNGELFF
TRBV19	-	-	TRBJ2-7	TGTGCCAGTAGTCCAGGACAGGCCTTTGGGGGGTACGAGCAGTACTTC	CASSPGQAFGGYEQYF
TRBV11-2	-	-	TRBJ1-1	TGTGCCAGCGAAATAGGAAGGACTCAGCTCGTTGGGGACACTGAAGCTTTCTTT	CASEIGRTQLVGDTEAFF
TRBV5-1	-	-	TRBJ1-4	TGCGCCAGCAGAGCGGGGACGGGTGAAAAACTGTTTTTT	CASRAGTGEKLFF
TRBV9	-	-	TRBJ2-7	TGTGCCAGCAGCGTAGCTCCGGGGCGAAACGAGCAGTACTTC	CASSVAPGRNEQYF
TRBV7-3	-	-	TRBJ2-1	TGTGCCAGCAGCCCCCCCGGCCTAGCGTATAATGAGCAGTTCTTC	CASSPPGLAYNEQFF
TRBV27	once	-	TRBJ2-7	TGTGCCAGCAGTTTTAGGGGTCTCGGCGACGAGCAGTACTTC	CASSFRGLGDEQYF
TRBV5-8	once	-	TRBJ2-7	TGTGCCAGCAGCTGGAGGGCCCTGACAATGAGGGGCGAGCAGTACTTC	CASSWRALTMRGEQYF
TRBV18	-	-	TRBJ1-4	TGTGCCAGCTCACCAGATTCGCAGGGAGGAAAACTGTTTTTT	CASSPDSQGGKLFF